This TCR beta chain is drawn from a study of blood T cell repertoires in COVID-19. Background on the study: Acute and convalescent COVID-19 specimens originated in the United States, Italy and Spain. PBMCs, B-cell-depleted T cells, or T cells provided the cDNA or gDNA that made up the material.

As processed by the authors: Estimates of nucleated cell counts were drawn from the amplification of reference gene primers. TCRdb's table, derived via immunoSEQ multiplex PCR, lists solely in-frame clones and lacks some. The D gene and trimming were derived from the DNA, and the V and J assignments and clone size from that table. The profile shows 55,000 to 80,000 clones, over 75% of them singletons. Germline V gene sequence: CDR1 SGHDT, CDR2 YYEEEE. The CDR3 has 16 amino acids. V was clipped by 1 base and J by 0 bases, with 14 bases between them. The sequencing sample was made of peripheral blood. V usage is TRBV5-6 and J usage is TRBJ2-7, with unresolved D. This receptor was taken from a man aged 45-65 years with acute or convalescent COVID-19. DNA for the CDR3: TGTGCCAGCAGCTTGCTTCTAGTTAGGAGCTCCTACGAGCAGTACTTC. Translated: CASSLLLVRSSYEQYF.